The 9 T cell receptor beta chains below were found in one sample sequenced in a study of T-cell reconstitution after alpha-beta-depleted transplantation in children. Using unique molecular identifiers, the investigators prepared the TCRbeta library. TCRdb independently ran MiXCR on the PCR reads; one entry per CDR3 protein. The sample has 200,000 to 250,000 distinct CDR3 sequences; under 13% are singletons. Here the sequenced sample was PBMCs, taken before TCRalphabeta/CD19-depleted stem cell transplant. Receptors were obtained from a child younger than two with acute myeloid leukemia, due to receive a stem cell transplant.

This clonotype was observed many times. The chain joins TRBV29-1 to TRBJ2-5, with TRBD1 matching over 7 bases. The V gene's germline CDR1 is SQVTM and CDR2 ANQGSEA. Losses at the gene ends were 8 bases for V and 2 bases for J; bases not matched to a gene: 8. This CDR3 is built from 13 residues. The CDR3 DNA sequence: TGCAGCTTCATCCGGGACAGTCAAGAGACCCAGTACTTC. Translating it yields CSFIRDSQETQYF. Filled out from reference TRBV29-1 and TRBJ2-5, the complete variable domain reads SAVISQKPSRDICQRGTSLTIQCQVDSQVTMMFWYRQQPGQSLTLIATANQGSEATYESGFVIDKFPISRPNLTFSTLTVSNMSPEDSSIYLCSFIRDSQETQYFGPGTRLLVL.

This clonotype showed up just once. For the CDR3, the DNA is TGTTACAGCTCACCCCCGAGACAGATATCTGGGGCCAACGTCCTGACTTTC. This translates into CYSSPPRQISGANVLTF. The chain is built from TRBV18 and TRBJ2-6, with D perhaps TRBD1 (5 bases). CDR1 and CDR2 (germline): KGHSH, LQKENI. This CDR3 is 17 amino acids long.

This clonotype was seen at least ten times. The rearrangement uses TRBV12-3 or TRBV12-4 and TRBJ2-3; 8 nucleotides line up with TRBD2. The CDR3 spans 16 residues. V shed 3 bases and J 5 bases; nucleotides not matched to a gene: 10. The CDR3 here is CASSLEGGRYRDTQYF. The CDR3 DNA reads TGTGCCAGCAGTTTGGAGGGCGGGAGGTATAGAGATACGCAGTATTTT.

This clonotype was seen at least ten times. The chain carries TRBV5-1 and TRBJ2-7; no clear D gene. The germline V gene encodes CDR1 SGHRS and CDR2 YFSETQ. The V end lost 4 bases, the J end lost 2 bases, and 16 bases lay between the germline ends. The CDR3 spans 15 residues. The CDR3 loop is CASSVTLERAYEQYF. The CDR3 nucleotides are TGCGCCAGCAGCGTGACTCTGGAAAGGGCCTACGAGCAGTACTTC.

The rearrangement joins TRBV20-1 to TRBJ2-5, with 10 bases aligning to TRBD2. The trim removed 5 bases at V and 2 bases at J, leaving 2 bases unmatched. The CDR3 extends over 13 amino acids. CDR1 DFQATT and CDR2 SNEGSKA come from the germline V gene (reference sequence). The CDR3 bases are TGCAGTGCTCTAGCGGGAGATCAAGAGACCCAGTACTTC. Encoded protein: CSALAGDQETQYF.

This clonotype was recorded many times. The chain carries TRBV21-1 and TRBJ2-1; TRBD2, as called in the table, went unchecked against the DNA. TRBV21-1 is described as a pseudogene. This CDR3 region has 19 residues. The CDR3 region has the DNA TGTGCCAGCCTACACGGAGGGACTAGCGGGAGTGTGTGGGGAAATGAGCAGTTCTTC. Its translation: CASLHGGTSGSVWGNEQFF.

This clonotype was recorded many times. The chain carries TRBV11-1 and TRBJ2-1; weak D call: TRBD1 (6 bases). V gave up 5 bases and J gave up 8 bases, with 16 bases separating them. The CDR3 is 14 residues long. Germline loops: CDR1 SGHAT, CDR2 FQDESV (reference sequence). The CDR3 coding sequence is TGTGCCAGCAGCCCATCCAGGGGTTGGGATGAGCAGTTCTTC. It encodes CASSPSRGWDEQFF.

Comments on this clonotype: A single base separates this from a much larger clone, so it may be a read error. CDR3 in amino acids: CASSPQVQETQYF. The CDR3, as DNA: TGTGCCAGCAGCCCCCAGGTCCAAGAGACCCAGTACTTC. The rearrangement joins TRBV7-6 to TRBJ2-5; D gene uncertain. Germline CDR1 is SGHVS and CDR2 is FNYEAQ. CDR3 length equals 13 residues. Trimming removed 5 bases at V and 1 base at J, with 8 bases between.

Many counts were recorded for this clonotype. This CDR3 reads CASSVGGGGNTIYF. In DNA, the CDR3 is TGTGCCAGCAGCGTGGGGGGTGGTGGAAACACCATATATTTT. The chain recombines TRBV12-3 or TRBV12-4 with TRBJ1-3, with a weak D call TRBD1 (5 bases). V dropped 6 bases and J dropped 3 bases, with 12 bases sitting between them. The CDR3 has 14 amino acids.